This T cell receptor (beta chain) is drawn from a study of cytomegalovirus exposure and HLA in healthy donors (dated by TCRdb to about 2017). In the study overall: An earlier analysis of approximately 640 of the donors reported approximately 270 Gb of sequence data and 117 million unique TCR beta sequences from roughly 180 million T cells. Approximately 330 gigabases of sequencing data and 70 million to 100 million unique TCR sequences made up an early release that covered nearly 650 HLA-typed donors. Among the roughly 400 genotyped donors, about 83% belonged to the genetic ancestry cluster associated with self-reported Caucasian donors. The study aimed to test whether cataloging public T cell receptors could reveal signatures of past pathogen exposure. The study profiled the T cell repertoires of 500 to 800 subjects by immunosequencing and related them to cytomegalovirus serostatus. A separate validation cohort of 90 to 150 different subjects was used in addition to the roughly 640-subject first cohort. To predict cytomegalovirus infection status, the study combined high-throughput TCR immunosequencing, statistical association of individual TCRs with disease status, and machine learning. A later analysis re-examined previously published TCR beta repertoires from 600 to 700 donors and added high-resolution HLA genotyping to investigate patterns of TCR occurrence. The later analysis used no new phenotypic data to find candidate immune exposures, relying instead on TCR beta sequences and their occurrence across donors. To decide whether each TCR beta V gene segment behaved as functional or pseudogenic, an earlier analysis of over 500 of the donors relied on high-throughput TCR beta sequencing. Donor age, sex, ethnicity and CMV serostatus were compiled together with the repertoire data. A later genetic analysis used genome-wide SNP genotypes for 398 of the 666 donors, treating that subset as a discovery cohort. Every repertoire in the discovery cohort had been generated on one and the same sequencing platform. Both class I and class II loci were covered by HLA typing, at four-digit resolution. Typing coverage varied by locus: 629-630 donors for A, B, C, DRB1 and DQB1; approximately 520 for DQA1; around 570 for DPA1; some 470 for DPB1. Several DR-DQ haplotypes were handled as single units for association and clustering, since linkage in the cohort was strong. Among 350 to 400 genotyped donors of the cohort, an average of 235,054 unique TCR beta nucleotide sequences were sequenced per donor, about a sixth of them non-productive. Study-wide conclusions, independent of this receptor: Assigning TCR associations to individual alleles was difficult when HLA alleles, especially DR and DQ, strongly co-occurred. A further reported finding was that TCR beta sequences accurately predicted the HLA-A and HLA-B alleles for most subjects in the first cohort. Across donors, most TCR sequences were observed very rarely, whereas some public TCRs were present in many individuals. V-gene and J-gene trimming of TCR beta chains was associated with a missense DCLRE1C variant in a later genetic analysis, and the association was replicated in an independent cohort. Because some donors lacked HLA typing at each locus, the association tests relied only on the typed subset. Because counts were too low, 15 to 20 rarely observed V segments, including chromosome 9 orphons, were excluded from the earlier analysis of 500 to 700 of the donors. The cohort was sequenced for TCR beta chains only, and without alpha or paired-chain data the features that could be detected were limited. A later analysis associated about 18,000 TCR beta sequences with specific HLA alleles at a false discovery rate of 0.05. Some IMGT-functional V segments, including TRBV6-2 and TRBV6-3, could not be distinguished by the 87-base-pair reads and were therefore excluded. In a later analysis, TCR association rates were found to vary across HLA loci, with the most associated TCRs seen for DRB1 alleles and the fewest for HLA-C alleles. The sequencing pipeline was judged likely to have produced a cluster of highly shared sequence variants as a technical artifact. The authors suggested that the approach could potentially be extended to other disease states and immunological phenotypes. Compared with the roughly 700-donor mean, donors in an Asian-associated ancestry cluster had fewer N-insertions in productive TCRs, according to a later genetic analysis. In an earlier analysis of 587 of the donors, most TCR beta V segments were observed in productive rearrangements about 90% or about 30% of the time, broadly matching IMGT annotations. The classifier was reported to diagnose cytomegalovirus status with high specificity and sensitivity in both the original and validation cohorts. Several of the top co-occurrence clusters appeared to be linked to parvovirus B19, influenza, CMV and Epstein-Barr virus, according to a later analysis. A later analysis found that most CMV-associated TCR beta chains appeared HLA-restricted, with HLA associations seemingly driven largely by CMV exposure. In the study, 164 TCR beta chains were listed as associated with cytomegalovirus. In a later analysis, HLA-associated TCR beta chains were found to be more clonally expanded and to have lower generation probabilities than equally common non-associated chains. In vitro tests confirmed that a few of the cytomegalovirus-associated TCR beta chains recognize cytomegalovirus antigens. Correlated functional status among segregating V segments might reflect linkage disequilibrium, but an unknown experimental factor could not be ruled out. Roughly uniform sequencing depth across donors was assumed in presence/absence analyses, although this assumption may not hold. CMV serostatus was the only immune exposure information available for the cohort.

This clone was observed a few times. Its antigen is still unknown. No quality values exist for individual bases; no much larger clone is one base distant. CDR1 SGHNT and CDR2 YYREEE are derived from the germline V gene (reference sequence). Its CDR3 holds 14 amino acids, cysteine through phenylalanine. Just CDR3 DNA is preserved here, 42 bases in frame from base 1. At the junction V is shortened by 0 bases and J by 5 bases, with 11 bases in between. Receptor amplification or capture employed the immunoSEQ multiplex PCR assay. A mixture of 60 forward primers for TCR Vbeta segments and 13 reverse primers for TCR Jbeta segments was used in the multiplex PCR. Amplification of the CDR3 region of rearranged TCR beta genes was performed with a multiplex PCR assay on genomic DNA. The Illumina HiSeq System was used to sequence the amplified TCR beta libraries as 87-base-pair reads. Per the original workflow: In a later analysis, roughly 80 million unique TCR beta chains were counted across the approximately 640 repertoires, and approximately 11 million of these chains were shared by at least two donors. To remove PCR and sequencing errors, raw reads were error-corrected and collapsed into unique sequences using a nearest-neighbor algorithm that merged closely related sequences. To assign V, D and J gene segments, CDR3 sequences were aligned to IMGT reference sequences. For a sequence to be retained, a match of at least six nucleotides was required to both a V gene segment and a J gene segment. A rearrangement counted as productive if the CDR3 had no stop codons and remained in frame with V and J, and every other rearrangement counted as non-productive. Following IMGT convention, CDR3 was defined as the stretch from the second conserved V-encoded cysteine to the conserved J-encoded phenylalanine. Sequences without an unambiguous match to a single V gene segment were excluded from the earlier analysis of 500 to 700 of the donors. An earlier analysis of several hundred of the donors called V segments functional above 56.7% productive rearrangements and segregating when the between-donor standard deviation exceeded 5%. A statistical classification framework was built to diagnose cytomegalovirus status from the catalog of TCR beta chain sequences. In a later analysis, V and J genes were assigned by comparing TCR nucleotide sequences against IMGT/GENE-DB human TR gene sequences. The TCRdist pipeline was used in a later analysis to assign CDR3 sequences and most-parsimonious VDJ recombination scenarios. In a later analysis, each TCR beta chain was defined by its CDR3 amino acid sequence together with its V-gene family, and reads without a unique V-gene family were excluded. A later analysis removed 592 highly shared, low-generation-probability nucleotide sequences to deal with suspected cross-contamination and a sequencing artifact. In a later analysis, a clonal expansion index for each public chain was calculated from normalized within-repertoire ranks of inferred template counts. A later analysis computed generation probabilities with a VDJ recombination model fitted to out-of-frame rearrangements, and checked the results against IGoR. A later analysis scored TCR-TCR, TCR-HLA and TCR-CMV co-occurrence with hypergeometric tests, applying a repertoire-size bias correction to TCR pairs. False discovery rates were estimated in a later analysis by permuting HLA or CMV assignments 20 times. In a later analysis, co-occurring TCRs were grouped using DBSCAN, with TCRdist sequence similarity added in when clustering inside HLA-allele-positive subsets. Repertoires with fewer than 30,000 or more than 120,000 public chains, plus five repertoires with anomalous nucleotide sharing, were excluded from co-occurrence clustering. In its TCRdb copy, this immuneACCESS table keeps in-frame sequences only and misses some clones. Where compared with another copy, unresolved V genes explain less than half of these, and the others have no known cause. That table furnishes V, J and clone size, whereas the DNA furnished D and trimming. This sample is represented by about 98,000 clones; under 85% of them were singletons. Roughly 9.7% of the sample goes to the ten largest clones.

The cohort was made up of under 800 healthy bone marrow donors. All cohort members were sampled while nominally healthy, although unrecorded immune exposures were likely present. The donor was CMV seropositive and belonged to the group of about 290 seropositive cohort members. Every donor gave a peripheral blood sample, and the peripheral blood mononuclear cells from that sample were used for TCR beta sequencing. The Qiagen DNeasy Blood Extraction Kit was used to extract genomic DNA from the blood cell samples. This sequence originates from a man between 18 and 29 years old in good health and CMV-seropositive. The V and J segments used are TRBV5-4 and TRBJ2-5, and the D gene may be TRBD2, 5 bases matching. The sequencing sample was made of PBMCs. The bases are TGTGCCAGCAGCTTGGGGCACGGCGGGGAGACCCAGTACTTC. This gives the protein CASSLGHGGETQYF. The CDR3 plus the reference TRBV5-4 and TRBJ2-5 genes for the other parts give the full variable domain: ETGVTQSPTHLIKTRGQQVTLRCSSQSGHNTVSWYQQALGQGPQFIFQYYREEENGRGNFPPRFSGLQFPNYSSELNVNALELDDSALYLCASSLGHGGETQYFGPGTRLLVL.